The 14 T cell receptor beta chains reported below all come from one sample, sequenced in a study of regulatory T cells in long-lasting Graves disease. Time point described: newly diagnosed GD, antithyroid drugs for less than 3 months. RNA extracted from PBMCs served as the sequencing template. TCR beta libraries were built with iRepertoire HTBI primers and Arm-PCR of CDR3 regions. TCRdb re-derived calls from the multiplex PCR reads in MiXCR, one entry per CDR3 protein. The data hold a few hundred thousand distinct CDR3 sequences, with roughly 17% observed a single time. These same data were also listed under a study on T cells in Graves' hyperthyroidism and ophthalmopathy.

The specimen was peripheral blood mononuclear cells (PBMCs), collected at new diagnosis, from a patient treated with antithyroid drugs. The receptors come from a woman aged 18-30 years with Graves disease.

The rearrangement uses TRBV7-2 and TRBJ2-1; no clear D gene. The CDR3 is made up of 11 amino acids. Germline CDR1 reads SGHTA; CDR2 reads FQGNSA. V gave up 2 bases and J gave up 8 bases, with 4 bases separating them. The CDR3 DNA reads as TGTGCCAGCAGCTTATTGGATGAGCAGTTCTTC. Its translation: CASSLLDEQFF.

A note on this clonotype: This CDR3 is missing its conserved last phenylalanine or tryptophan, likely due to a read error. The chain couples TRBV16 to TRBJ2-7; TRBD1 matches 8 bases. Losses at the gene ends were 0 bases for V and 3 bases for J; bases not matched to a gene: 10. The V gene's germline CDR1 is KGHSY and CDR2 FQNENV. There are 17 residues in the CDR3. This chain's CDR3 is CASSQSLTGGEIYEQYL. The CDR3 bases are TGTGCCAGCAGCCAATCATTAACAGGGGGTGAAATCTACGAGCAGTACTTG.

This sequence joins TRBV27 and TRBJ2-3; a possible D gene is TRBD1 (5 bases). Trimming removed 2 bases from V and 4 bases from J, with 22 bases in between. Germline assignment: CDR1 MNHEY and CDR2 SMNVEV (reference sequence). This CDR3 is 18 amino acids long. CDR3 loop: CASSLRADSPFESDTQYF. DNA of the CDR3: TGTGCCAGCAGTTTACGGGCCGACAGCCCTTTCGAATCAGATACGCAGTATTTT.

The chain employs TRBV5-4 and TRBJ2-1, with 9 bases aligning to TRBD1. This CDR3 region has 15 residues. Germline CDR1 is SGHNT and CDR2 is YYREEE (reference sequence). The J segment lost 2 bases and the V segment lost 6 bases, leaving 6 bases of the junction unmatched. The CDR3 is CASIPTGGAYNEQFF. Here the CDR3 DNA reads TGTGCCAGCATACCAACAGGGGGCGCCTACAATGAGCAGTTCTTC.

This clonotype was found many times. The rearrangement joins TRBV28 to TRBJ1-5, with 7 positions matching TRBD1. The CDR3 sequence is 16 residues long. CDR1 is MDHEN and CDR2 is SYDVKM in the germline V gene. Losses at the gene ends were 2 bases for V and 1 base for J; bases not matched to a gene: 5. CDR3: CASSLPTGDSNQPQHF. CDR3 bases: TGTGCCAGCAGTTTACCTACAGGGGACAGCAATCAGCCCCAGCATTTT. The complete variable domain, with remaining parts taken from reference TRBV28 and TRBJ1-5, reads DVKVTQSSRYLVKRTGEKVFLECVQDMDHENMFWYRQDPGLGLRLIYFSYDVKMKEKGDIPEGYSVSREKKERFSLILESASTNQTSMYLCASSLPTGDSNQPQHFGDGTRLSIL.

There are many counts of this clonotype. This chain uses TRBV6-5 with TRBJ2-3; TRBD2 matches at 9 bases. V lost 4 bases, J lost 4 bases, and 6 bases stayed unmatched. In germline, CDR1 is MNHEY, CDR2 SVGAGI. The CDR3 is 15 residues long. The CDR3 region has the DNA TGTGCCAGCAGTTTTAGGGTAGCGGGAGCAGATACGCAGTATTTT. Translated, it gives CASSFRVAGADTQYF.

The V gene is TRBV14, the J gene TRBJ2-1, with 7 bases lining up with TRBD2. With 2 bases clipped from V and 5 bases from J, the junction kept 12 bases outside the gene matches. In germline, CDR1 is SGHDN, CDR2 FVKESK. The CDR3 runs 17 residues. CDR3: CASSQFTGGAKNNEQFF. The CDR3 DNA follows: TGTGCCAGCAGCCAATTCACGGGGGGTGCAAAGAACAATGAGCAGTTCTTC.

The V call is TRBV7-2, the J call TRBJ2-7; no clear D gene. This CDR3 region has 13 residues. Trimming took 3 bases from V and 6 from J, leaving 12 bases between them. Germline lookup yields CDR1 SGHTA and CDR2 FQGNSA. The DNA for the CDR3 is TGTGCCAGCAGCTTGGCTAGGGCTGGCGAGCAGTACTTC. It specifies CASSLARAGEQYF.

This clonotype was counted ten times or more. J is TRBJ2-3 and V is TRBV29-1; 9 bases agree with TRBD2. Per germline, CDR1 SQVTM and CDR2 ANQGSEA. The CDR3 contains 14 residues. The J segment lost 4 bases and the V segment lost 5 bases, leaving 7 bases of the junction unmatched. The CDR3 sequence: CSVPGTSTSDTQYF. In nucleotides, the CDR3 is TGCAGCGTTCCCGGGACTAGCACGTCAGATACGCAGTATTTT.

This clonotype was seen ten or more times. This CDR3 is CASSLVPMNTGELFF. In DNA form, the CDR3 reads TGTGCCAGCAGCTTAGTTCCTATGAACACCGGGGAGCTGTTTTTT. The chain employs TRBV7-2 and TRBJ2-2; D remains unclear. The CDR3 spans 15 residues. Trimming took 1 base from V and 1 from J, leaving 7 bases between them. CDR1 and CDR2 from the germline V gene are SGHTA and FQGNSA.

This clonotype was recorded at least ten times. This chain joins TRBV18 and TRBJ2-1; TRBD2 agrees at 9 bases. The V and J ends lost 2 bases and 1 base, in that order; junction bases with no gene match: 9. The CDR3 runs to 18 residues. Germline V CDR1 and CDR2: KGHSH, LQKENI. The CDR3 region has the DNA TGTGCCAGCTCACCAGCCGTCGGTAGCGGGAGATCCTACAATGAGCAGTTCTTC. Amino acids: CASSPAVGSGRSYNEQFF.

This clonotype showed up just a few times. The V call is TRBV6-1, the J call TRBJ1-5, with 7 bases fitting TRBD1. J lost 2 bases, V lost 5 bases, and 6 bases had no gene match. The CDR3 has 15 residues. Germline V lookup: CDR1 MNHNS, CDR2 SASEGT. The CDR3 DNA reads TGTGCCAGCAGTAACCACGGACAGGGCAATCAGCCCCAGCATTTT. Its translation: CASSNHGQGNQPQHF.

V and J are TRBV4-1 and TRBJ1-2; the D gene is possibly TRBD1 (5 bases). Trimming removed 4 bases from V and 4 bases from J, with 13 bases in between. The CDR3 contains 14 residues. In germline, CDR1 is MGHRA, CDR2 YSYEKL. DNA for the CDR3: TGCGCCAGCAGCCGGACACGCTTTTTCTATGGCTACACCTTC. Its translation: CASSRTRFFYGYTF.

This clonotype showed up just a few times. The V gene is TRBV27, the J gene TRBJ2-2; possible D gene TRBD2, 7 bases. The V gene lost 6 bases and the J gene lost 6 bases, with 17 bases spanning the gap. CDR1 is MNHEY and CDR2 is SMNVEV in the germline V gene (reference sequence). The length of the CDR3 is 15 residues. CDR3 residues: CASRHEGEGPGELFF. CDR3 bases: TGTGCCAGCAGACACGAGGGGGAGGGTCCCGGGGAGCTGTTTTTT.